This TCR beta chain originates from a study of T cell repertoires in cytomegalovirus infection. This clonotype was counted a few times. Its specificity is not known. A single record per CDR3 protein comes from TCRdb applying MiXCR to the reads. This table has some 310,000 distinct CDR3 sequences, 25% appearing once. Findings and caveats of the study: The study found HLA-C-restricted CMV-specific TCR beta clonotypes dominating the ex vivo response.

The germline CDR1 and CDR2 sequences are DFQATT and SNEGSKA (reference sequence). The CDR3 contains 13 residues. With 6 bases removed from V and 8 bases from J, the gap between germline ends came to 17 bases. The chain joins TRBV20-1 to TRBJ2-1; perhaps TRBD2 as D (6 bases). This specimen was cultured PBMCs, taken from culture after CMV antigen stimulation. This TCR was sampled from a human donor in good health (CMV status not recorded). Some clones in this sample may be carry-over from other donors' samples. CDR3 DNA sequence: TGCAGTGCGCTGACTAGGAGCGGCGATGAGCAGTTCTTC. The encoded protein is CSALTRSGDEQFF.